This T cell receptor (beta chain) derives from a study of T cells after yellow fever vaccination. Broader study findings: Although most clonotypes did not, a small share appeared in both CD4 and CD8 compartments. There was a possibility that FACS-sorted repertoires contained abundant clonotypes contaminating from the bulk population.

TCR cDNA was made by 5'RACE template switching, adding a universal primer site and UMIs. One entry per CDR3 protein results from TCRdb running MiXCR on the 5' RACE reads. The sample has some 500,000 distinct CDR3 sequences, about 13% seen once; the top ten hold over 12%. V lost 0 bases and J 4 bases, leaving 10 bases between the germline ends. The germline V gene encodes CDR1 KGHSH and CDR2 LQKENI. This CDR3 spans 15 amino acids. This clonotype was recorded a few times. What it binds is not known. The clonotype was recovered from a man aged 25 to 45 who received the YFV17D yellow fever vaccine. The chain uses TRBV18 and TRBJ1-3; tentative D call: TRBD1 (5 bases). The specimen comprised PBMCs, sampled on the day of the yellow fever booster vaccination. The CDR3 DNA sequence: TGTGCCAGCTCACCACCGGCAGGGTCCGGAAACACCATATATTTT. Translating it yields CASSPPAGSGNTIYF. The whole variable domain, filled in from reference TRBV18 and TRBJ1-3, reads NAGVMQNPRHLVRRRGQEARLRCSPMKGHSHVYWYRQLPEEGLKFMVYLQKENIIDESGMPKERFSAEFPKEGPSILRIQQVVRGDSAAYFCASSPPAGSGNTIYFGEGSWLTVV.